The TCR beta chain described here comes from a study of blood T cell repertoires in COVID-19. Study summary: Material from acute and convalescent COVID-19 was sourced from the United States, Italy and Spain. PBMCs, B-cell-depleted T cells, or T cells provided the cDNA or gDNA that made up the material.

Under the authors' procedure: Amplification of reference gene primers provided the estimated nucleated cell counts. Sequencing was performed with immunoSEQ multiplex PCR; in TCRdb, only in-frame clones are kept and a portion is missing. From that table come the V and J calls and clone size; the DNA was used to work out D and trimming. The table lists fewer than 300,000 clones, around 82% of them singletons, with 4.5% to 7% in the top ten. Source material: peripheral blood. The TCR sequence derives from an elderly man with acute or convalescent COVID-19.

CDR3 in amino acids: CASSLGDRVTYEQYF. The CDR3 DNA reads as TGCGCCAGCAGCCTGGGGGACAGGGTTACCTACGAGCAGTACTTC. The chain couples TRBV5-1 to TRBJ2-7; the match to TRBD1 covers 9 bases. This CDR3 has 15 amino acids. From germline, CDR1 is SGHRS and CDR2 YFSETQ. Unmatched junction bases numbered 7, after V lost 4 bases and J lost 2 bases.